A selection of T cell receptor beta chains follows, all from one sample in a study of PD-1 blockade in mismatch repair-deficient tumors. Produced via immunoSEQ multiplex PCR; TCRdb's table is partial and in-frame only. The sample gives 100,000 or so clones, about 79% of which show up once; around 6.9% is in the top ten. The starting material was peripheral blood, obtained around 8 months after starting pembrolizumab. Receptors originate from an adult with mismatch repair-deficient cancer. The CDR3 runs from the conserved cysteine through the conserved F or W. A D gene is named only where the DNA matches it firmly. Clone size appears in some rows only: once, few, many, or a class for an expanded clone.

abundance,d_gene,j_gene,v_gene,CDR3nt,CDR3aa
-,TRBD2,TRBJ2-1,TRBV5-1,TGCGCCAGCAGCTTGGGGGGCGGGAGCTCCTACAATGAGCAGTTCTTC,CASSLGGGSSYNEQFF
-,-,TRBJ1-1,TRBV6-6,TGTGCCAGCAGTTACGCTCCACTACCCAGCGGTACTGAAGCTTTCTTT,CASSYAPLPSGTEAFF
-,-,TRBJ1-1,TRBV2,TGTGCCAGCAGCGCCTCCATACAGGGTAGAGCTTTCTTT,CASSASIQGRAFF
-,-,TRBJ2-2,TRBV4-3,TGCGCCAGCAGCCAAGCACAGGTCAAGACCACCGGGGAGCTGTTTTTT,CASSQAQVKTTGELFF
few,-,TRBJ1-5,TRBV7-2,TGTGCCAGCAGCGCTATGAGGGGGAATCAGCCCCAGCATTTT,CASSAMRGNQPQHF
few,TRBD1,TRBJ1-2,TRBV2,TGTGCCAGCAGATTACAGGGGGTTAACTATGGCTACACCTTC,CASRLQGVNYGYTF
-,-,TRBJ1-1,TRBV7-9,TGTGCCAGCAGCTTAGGGGGGAAGACTGAAGCTTTCTTT,CASSLGGKTEAFF
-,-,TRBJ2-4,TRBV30,TGTGCCTGGAGTGTATATACGGCGCCACGAAACATTCAGTACTTC,CAWSVYTAPRNIQYF
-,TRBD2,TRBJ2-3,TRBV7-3,TGTGCCAGCAGCTTAGGGAAGGGGGCTAGCGGGAGGTATACAGATACGCAGTATTTT,CASSLGKGASGRYTDTQYF
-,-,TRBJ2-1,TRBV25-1,TGTGCCAGCATGGGGCGGAATGAGCAGTTCTTC,CASMGRNEQFF
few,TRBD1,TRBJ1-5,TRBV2,TGTGTTGCGCAGGGGGGTAGCAATCAGCCCCAGCATTTT,CVAQGGSNQPQHF
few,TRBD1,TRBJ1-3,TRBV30,TGTGCCTGGAGCGGGGACAGTATCTCTGGAAACACCATATATTTT,CAWSGDSISGNTIYF
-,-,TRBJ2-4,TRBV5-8,TGTGCCAGCAGCGAAGGAAGCGTGGGAGCCAAAAACATTCAGTACTTC,CASSEGSVGAKNIQYF
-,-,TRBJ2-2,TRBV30,TGTGCCTGGAACTTCCGACCCCGGGGGCGGGGGGAGCTGTTTTTT,CAWNFRPRGRGELFF
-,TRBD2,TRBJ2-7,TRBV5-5,TGTGCCAGCAGCTCGGGACTAGCGGGTATCTACGAGCAGTACTTC,CASSSGLAGIYEQYF
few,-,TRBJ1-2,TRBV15,TGTGCCACCAAAAGGAGAGGAGGTGGCTACACCTTC,CATKRRGGGYTF
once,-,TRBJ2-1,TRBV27,TGTGCCAGCAGTGAAAGACTAGGGCGGGAGTTCTTC,CASSERLGREFF
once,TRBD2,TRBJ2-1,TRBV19,TGTGCCAGTAGTCCCCCGGGACTAGCGGGAGGACGTGAGCAGTTCTTC,CASSPPGLAGGREQFF
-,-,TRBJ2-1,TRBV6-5,TGTGCCAGCAGTTACTCCCCAGGGGATGAGCAGTTCTTC,CASSYSPGDEQFF
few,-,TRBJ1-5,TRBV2,TGTGCCACTCGAGTCAGTGGGGGGTCCCAGCATTTT,CATRVSGGSQHF
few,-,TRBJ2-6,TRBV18,TGTGCCAGCCCGTCCGGGGCCAACGTCCTGACTTTC,CASPSGANVLTF
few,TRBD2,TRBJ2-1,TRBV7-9,TGTGCCAGCAGCCCTACCCCCCCGGGAGGGTTCTACAATGAGCAGTTCTTC,CASSPTPPGGFYNEQFF
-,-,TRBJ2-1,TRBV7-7,TGTGCTAGCAGCCCCTTTCTAGGGCTTGAGCAGTTCTTC,CASSPFLGLEQFF
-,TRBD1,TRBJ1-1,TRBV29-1,TGCAGCGTTAGACAGGGGGCGACGGGCACTGAAGCTTTCTTT,CSVRQGATGTEAFF
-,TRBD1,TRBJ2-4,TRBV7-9,TGTGCCAGCAGCTTAGTGGCGGGACAGGGGTCCAAAAACATTCAGTACTTC,CASSLVAGQGSKNIQYF
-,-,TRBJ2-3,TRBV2,TGTGCCAGCAGGCTTACAGTCATCCCAACAGATACGCAGTATTTT,CASRLTVIPTDTQYF
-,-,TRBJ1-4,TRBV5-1,TGCGCCAGCAGCTCGCTGGGGTCTGGGAATGAAAAACTGTTTTTT,CASSSLGSGNEKLFF
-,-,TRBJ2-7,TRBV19,TGTGCCAGTAGTCCGACAGGCCTTAGGGACGAGCAGTACTTC,CASSPTGLRDEQYF
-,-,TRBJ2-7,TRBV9,TGTGCCAGCAGCCCCCCCCAGCCCTCCTACGAGCAGTACTTC,CASSPPQPSYEQYF
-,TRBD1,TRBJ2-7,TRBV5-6,TGTGCCAGCAACTTCGGGACAGGGGACCACGAGCAGTACTTC,CASNFGTGDHEQYF
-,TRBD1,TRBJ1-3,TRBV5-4,TGTGCCAGCAGTTGGGGACAGGGATCTGGAAACACCATATATTTT,CASSWGQGSGNTIYF
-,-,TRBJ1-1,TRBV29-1,TGCAGCGTTGGCAGGGGAGACACTGAAGCTTTCTTT,CSVGRGDTEAFF
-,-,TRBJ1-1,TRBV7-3,TGTGCCAGCAGCTCCAACAGGAACACTGAAGCTTTCTTT,CASSSNRNTEAFF
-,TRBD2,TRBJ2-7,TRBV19,TGTGCCAGTAGTATCTCAGCGGGGAAGTCCTACGAGCAGTACTTC,CASSISAGKSYEQYF
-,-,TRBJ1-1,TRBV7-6,TGTGCCAGCAGCTTACGGGTTTCGTGGACTGAAGCTTTCTTT,CASSLRVSWTEAFF
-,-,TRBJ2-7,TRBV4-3,TGCGCCAGCAGCCAAGAGCTGGGACCCTTCGACGAGCAGTACTTC,CASSQELGPFDEQYF